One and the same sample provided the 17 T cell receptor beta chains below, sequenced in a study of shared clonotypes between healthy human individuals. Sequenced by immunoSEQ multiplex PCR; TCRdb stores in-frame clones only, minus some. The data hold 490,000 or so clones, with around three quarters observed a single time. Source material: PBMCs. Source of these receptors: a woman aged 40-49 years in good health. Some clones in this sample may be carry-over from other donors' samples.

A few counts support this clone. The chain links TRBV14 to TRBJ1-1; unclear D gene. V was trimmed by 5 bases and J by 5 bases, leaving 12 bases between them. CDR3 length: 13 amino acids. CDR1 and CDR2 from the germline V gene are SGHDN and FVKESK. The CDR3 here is CASSSQQRTEAFF. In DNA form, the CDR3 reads TGTGCCAGCAGCTCTCAACAGCGGACTGAAGCTTTCTTT.

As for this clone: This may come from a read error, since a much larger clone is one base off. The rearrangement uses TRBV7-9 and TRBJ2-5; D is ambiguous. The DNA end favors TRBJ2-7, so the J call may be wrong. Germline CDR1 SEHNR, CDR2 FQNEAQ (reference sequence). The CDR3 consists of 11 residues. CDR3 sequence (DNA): TGTGCCAGCAGCTTAGACTACGAGCAGTACTTC. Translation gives CASSLDYEQYF.

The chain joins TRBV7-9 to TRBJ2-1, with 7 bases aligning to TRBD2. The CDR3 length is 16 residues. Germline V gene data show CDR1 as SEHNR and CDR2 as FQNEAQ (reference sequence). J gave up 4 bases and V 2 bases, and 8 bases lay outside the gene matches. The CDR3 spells CASSLRGGSLYNEQFF. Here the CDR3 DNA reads TGTGCCAGCAGCTTAAGGGGCGGGAGCCTTTACAATGAGCAGTTCTTC. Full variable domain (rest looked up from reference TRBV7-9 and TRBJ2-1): DTGVSQNPRHKITKRGQNVTFRCDPISEHNRLYWYRQTLGQGPEFLTYFQNEAQLEKSRLLSDRFSAERPKGSFSTLEIQRTEQGDSAMYLCASSLRGGSLYNEQFFGPGTRLTVL.

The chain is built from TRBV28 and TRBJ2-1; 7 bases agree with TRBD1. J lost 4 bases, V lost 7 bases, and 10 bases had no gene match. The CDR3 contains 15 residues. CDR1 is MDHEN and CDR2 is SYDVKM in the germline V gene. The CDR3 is CASKTSGTAYNEQFF. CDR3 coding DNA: TGTGCCAGCAAGACTTCCGGGACAGCTTACAATGAGCAGTTCTTC. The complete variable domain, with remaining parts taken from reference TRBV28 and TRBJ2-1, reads DVKVTQSSRYLVKRTGEKVFLECVQDMDHENMFWYRQDPGLGLRLIYFSYDVKMKEKGDIPEGYSVSREKKERFSLILESASTNQTSMYLCASKTSGTAYNEQFFGPGTRLTVL.

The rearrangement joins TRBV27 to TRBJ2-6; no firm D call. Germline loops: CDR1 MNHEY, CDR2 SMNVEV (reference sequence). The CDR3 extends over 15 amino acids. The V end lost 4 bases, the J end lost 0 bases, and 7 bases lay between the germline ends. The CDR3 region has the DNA TGTGCCAGCAGTTCGGGCCTCTCTGGGGCCAACGTCCTGACTTTC. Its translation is CASSSGLSGANVLTF. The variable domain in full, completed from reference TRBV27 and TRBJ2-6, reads EAQVTQNPRYLITVTGKKLTVTCSQNMNHEYMSWYRQDPGLGLRQIYYSMNVEVTDKGDVPEGYKVSRKEKRNFPLILESPSPNQTSLYFCASSSGLSGANVLTFGAGSRLTVL.

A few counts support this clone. CDR3 DNA sequence: TGTGCCACCAGCACTACCTACGAGGGCGAGAGTCAGCCCCAGCATTTT. As protein: CATSTTYEGESQPQHF. The chain carries TRBV15 and TRBJ1-5; D is uncertain. In germline, CDR1 is LNHNV, CDR2 YYDKDF (reference sequence). V lost 4 bases to trimming and J lost 6 bases, with 19 bases between them. CDR3 length: 16 residues.

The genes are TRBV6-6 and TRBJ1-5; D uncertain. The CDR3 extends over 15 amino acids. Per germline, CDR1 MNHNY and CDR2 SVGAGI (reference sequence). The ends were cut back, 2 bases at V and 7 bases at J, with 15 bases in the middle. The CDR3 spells CASSYPSGGEQPQHF. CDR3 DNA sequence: TGTGCCAGCAGTTACCCCTCGGGTGGTGAACAGCCCCAGCATTTT.

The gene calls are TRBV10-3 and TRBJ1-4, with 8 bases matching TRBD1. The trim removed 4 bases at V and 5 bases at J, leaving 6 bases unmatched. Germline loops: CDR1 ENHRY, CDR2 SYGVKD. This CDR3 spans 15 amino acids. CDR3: CAISVTTGENEKLFF. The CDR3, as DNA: TGTGCCATCAGTGTGACGACAGGGGAAAATGAAAAACTGTTTTTT.

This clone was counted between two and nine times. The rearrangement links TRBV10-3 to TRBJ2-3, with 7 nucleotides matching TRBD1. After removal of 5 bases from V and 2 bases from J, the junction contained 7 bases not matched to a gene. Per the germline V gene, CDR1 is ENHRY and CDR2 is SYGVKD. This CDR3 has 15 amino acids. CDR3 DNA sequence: TGTGCCATCAGTTCCACAGGGGAAACCACAGATACGCAGTATTTT. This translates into CAISSTGETTDTQYF.

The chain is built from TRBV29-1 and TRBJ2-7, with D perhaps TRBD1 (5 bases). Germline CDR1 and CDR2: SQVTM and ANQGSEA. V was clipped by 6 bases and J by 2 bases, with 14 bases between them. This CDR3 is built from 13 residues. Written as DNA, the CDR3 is TGCAGCGTCGCGCTCACAGGAGCCTACGAGCAGTACTTC. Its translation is CSVALTGAYEQYF.

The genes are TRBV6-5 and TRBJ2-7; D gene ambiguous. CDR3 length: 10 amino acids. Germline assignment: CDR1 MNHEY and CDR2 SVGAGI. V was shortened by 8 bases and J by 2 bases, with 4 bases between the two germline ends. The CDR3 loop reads CASGTYEQYF. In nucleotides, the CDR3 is TGTGCCAGCGGAACCTACGAGCAGTACTTC.

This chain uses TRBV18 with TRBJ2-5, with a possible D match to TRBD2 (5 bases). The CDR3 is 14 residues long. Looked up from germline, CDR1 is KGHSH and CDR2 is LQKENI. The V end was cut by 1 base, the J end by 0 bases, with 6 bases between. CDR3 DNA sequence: TGTGCCAGCTCACCACGAGGGTACCAAGAGACCCAGTACTTC. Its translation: CASSPRGYQETQYF.

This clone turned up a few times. The CDR3 DNA follows: TGTGCCAGCAGTGAATGGACGGGGACTAACTATGGCTACACCTTC. It is translated as CASSEWTGTNYGYTF. V and J are TRBV4-2 and TRBJ1-2; no clear D gene. There are 15 residues in the CDR3. CDR1 and CDR2 (germline): LGHNA, YNFKEQ. V lost 6 bases, J lost 0 bases, and 14 bases lay in between.

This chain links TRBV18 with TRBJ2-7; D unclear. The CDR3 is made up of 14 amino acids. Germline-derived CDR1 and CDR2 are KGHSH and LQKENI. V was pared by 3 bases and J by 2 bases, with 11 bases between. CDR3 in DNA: TGTGCCAGCTCACCGCCGACATTAACCTACGAGCAGTACTTC. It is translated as CASSPPTLTYEQYF. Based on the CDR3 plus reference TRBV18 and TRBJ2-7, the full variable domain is NAGVMQNPRHLVRRRGQEARLRCSPMKGHSHVYWYRQLPEEGLKFMVYLQKENIIDESGMPKERFSAEFPKEGPSILRIQQVVRGDSAAYFCASSPPTLTYEQYFGPGTRLTVT.

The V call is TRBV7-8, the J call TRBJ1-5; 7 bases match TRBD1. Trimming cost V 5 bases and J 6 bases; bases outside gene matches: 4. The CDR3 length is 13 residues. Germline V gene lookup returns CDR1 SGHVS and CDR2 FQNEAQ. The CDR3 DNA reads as TGTGCCAGCAGCCCTGACAGGGTTCAGCCCCAGCATTTT. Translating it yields CASSPDRVQPQHF.

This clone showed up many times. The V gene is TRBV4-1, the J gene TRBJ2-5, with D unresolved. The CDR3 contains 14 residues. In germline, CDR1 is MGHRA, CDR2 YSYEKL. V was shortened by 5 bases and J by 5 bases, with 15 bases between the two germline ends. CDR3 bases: TGCGCCAGCAGCTCCCCCACACGATCGGAGACCCAGTACTTC. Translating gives CASSSPTRSETQYF.

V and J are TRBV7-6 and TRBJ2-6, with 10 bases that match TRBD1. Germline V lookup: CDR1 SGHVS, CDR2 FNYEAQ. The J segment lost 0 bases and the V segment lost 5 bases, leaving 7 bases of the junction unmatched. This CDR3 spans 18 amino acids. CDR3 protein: CASSTRQGASSGANVLTF. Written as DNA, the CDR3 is TGTGCCAGCAGCACCAGACAGGGGGCGAGCTCTGGGGCCAACGTCCTGACTTTC. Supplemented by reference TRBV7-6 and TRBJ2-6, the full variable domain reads GAGVSQSPRYKVTKRGQDVALRCDPISGHVSLYWYRQALGQGPEFLTYFNYEAQQDKSGLPNDRFSAERPEGSISTLTIQRTEQRDSAMYRCASSTRQGASSGANVLTFGAGSRLTVL.